What follows describes a single T cell receptor (beta chain). Sequencing was performed with immunoSEQ multiplex PCR; in TCRdb, only in-frame clones are kept and a portion is missing. The sample shows hundreds of thousands of clones, roughly nine tenths of them seen only once. The CDR3 length is 14 residues. The germline CDR1 and CDR2 sequences are SGHTA and FQGNSA. The ends were cut back, 3 bases at V and 2 bases at J, with 11 bases in the middle. The Seattle patients joined while their infection was active and were tracked longitudinally afterward. The data originate from a study of blood T cell repertoires in COVID-19. Study in general: Acute and convalescent COVID-19 samples came from the United States, Italy and Spain. Sources were T cells, B-cell-depleted T cells, or PBMCs; the material itself was cDNA or gDNA.

This TCR was sampled from a woman in her 30s with COVID-19, enrolled during active disease. Sequenced material: peripheral blood. The V gene is TRBV7-2, the J gene TRBJ2-7; no definite D call. The CDR3: CASSFSPDTYEQYF. The CDR3 DNA follows: TGTGCCAGCAGCTTTTCGCCAGATACCTACGAGCAGTACTTC. The full variable domain, its missing parts supplied by reference TRBV7-2 and TRBJ2-7, is GAGVSQSPSNKVTEKGKDVELRCDPISGHTALYWYRQSLGQGLEFLIYFQGNSAPDKSGLPSDRFSAERTGGSVSTLTIQRTQQEDSAVYLCASSFSPDTYEQYFGPGTRLTVT.